Listed below are T cell receptor beta chains from one sample, sequenced in a study of blood T cell repertoires in COVID-19. Some clones are missing from TCRdb's copy, which holds only in-frame ones; the method was immunoSEQ multiplex PCR. The sample shows 250,000 to 400,000 clones, roughly 90% of them seen only once. The specimen sequenced was peripheral blood. The receptors were gathered from a woman aged 25 to 39 with COVID-19, enrolled during active disease. Both conserved end residues are part of each CDR3. D genes are given only for firm matches. Clone size is shown for a subset of rows, as once, few, many or a class of expanded clone.

J | V | size | D | CDR3 | DNA
TRBJ1-1 | TRBV10-1 | NA | NA | CASSGAATEAFF | TGCGCCAGCAGTGGGGCTGCCACTGAAGCTTTCTTT
TRBJ2-3 | TRBV11-3 | NA | NA | CASSLQTKDTQYF | TGTGCCAGCAGCTTACAGACTAAGGATACGCAGTATTTT
TRBJ1-2 | TRBV5-1 | NA | TRBD1 | CASSLTGTGTGYGYTF | TGCGCCAGCAGCTTGACCGGAACCGGGACAGGCTATGGCTACACCTTC
TRBJ1-1 | TRBV4-1 | NA | NA | CASSRRAGENTEAFF | TGCGCCAGCAGCCGCAGAGCGGGGGAGAACACTGAAGCTTTCTTT
TRBJ2-1 | TRBV3-1/TRBV3-2 | NA | TRBD1 | CASSQRTGYGIGYNEQFF | TGTGCCAGCAGCCAGCGGACAGGGTATGGTATTGGCTACAATGAGCAGTTCTTC
TRBJ2-5 | TRBV6-2/TRBV6-3 | NA | TRBD2 | CASSYSGLAGNLRETQYF | TGTGCCAGCAGTTATTCTGGGCTAGCGGGCAACTTACGGGAGACCCAGTACTTC
TRBJ2-7 | TRBV28 | NA | TRBD2 | CASSSPIGASGSYEQYF | TGTGCCAGCAGTTCCCCCATTGGGGCTAGCGGGAGCTACGAGCAGTACTTC
TRBJ1-2 | TRBV27 | NA | NA | CASSPGSYGYTF | TGTGCCAGCAGTCCAGGGTCCTATGGCTACACCTTC
TRBJ1-2 | TRBV10-3 | NA | TRBD1 | CAISKRDREDGYTF | TGTGCCATCAGTAAAAGGGACAGGGAAGATGGCTACACCTTC
TRBJ1-1 | TRBV6-5 | NA | NA | CASGSPGGRNTEAFF | TGTGCCAGCGGTTCCCCCGGGGGGCGGAACACTGAAGCTTTCTTT
TRBJ1-5 | TRBV6-5 | NA | NA | CASSFTGSGDQPQHF | TGTGCCAGCAGTTTTACAGGATCGGGGGATCAGCCCCAGCATTTT
TRBJ2-1 | TRBV9 | NA | TRBD2 | CASSLAGGYLNEQFF | TGTGCCAGCAGCTTAGCGGGAGGCTACCTCAATGAGCAGTTCTTC
TRBJ2-1 | TRBV5-4 | NA | TRBD2 | CASSPGPSGYNEQFF | TGTGCCAGCAGCCCGGGCCCTAGCGGATACAATGAGCAGTTCTTC
TRBJ2-7 | TRBV5-5 | NA | NA | CASSLMVRPYEQYF | TGTGCCAGCAGCTTGATGGTCAGGCCCTACGAGCAGTACTTC
TRBJ1-6 | TRBV9 | few | NA | CASSALDSNSPLHF | TGTGCCAGCAGCGCCCTGGACAGCAATTCACCCCTCCACTTT
TRBJ2-3 | TRBV18 | NA | TRBD2 | CASSAGLAGVATDTQYF | TGTGCCAGCTCTGCGGGACTAGCGGGAGTTGCCACAGATACGCAGTATTTT
TRBJ2-1 | TRBV7-8 | once | NA | CASSSRSRSYEQFF | TGTGCCAGCAGCTCCCGCTCGCGGTCGTACGAGCAGTTCTTC
TRBJ2-5 | TRBV3-1/TRBV3-2 | NA | TRBD2 | CASSQVTGGPETQYF | TGTGCCAGCAGCCAAGTGACGGGAGGGCCAGAGACCCAGTACTTC
TRBJ1-5 | TRBV2 | NA | TRBD1 | CASRAHRGSSNQPQHF | TGTGCCAGCAGGGCTCACAGGGGATCCAGCAATCAGCCCCAGCATTTT
TRBJ1-5 | TRBV2 | NA | TRBD1 | CASSVGQGISNQPQHF | TGTGCCAGCAGTGTGGGACAGGGCATTAGCAATCAGCCCCAGCATTTT
TRBJ1-1 | TRBV4-1 | NA | NA | CASSQPPTALNTEAFF | TGCGCCAGCAGCCAACCTCCAACAGCCCTGAACACTGAAGCTTTCTTT
TRBJ2-7 | TRBV18 | NA | NA | CASSPSRYEQYF | TGTGCCAGCTCACCAAGCCGCTACGAGCAGTACTTC
TRBJ2-2 | TRBV5-4 | NA | TRBD2 | CASSGLAGGNTGELFF | TGTGCCAGCAGCGGTCTAGCGGGAGGTAACACCGGGGAGCTGTTTTTT
TRBJ1-2 | TRBV19 | NA | TRBD1 | CASSNRDRGRLGLYGYTF | TGTGCCAGTTCCAACCGGGACAGGGGGCGTCTTGGGCTCTATGGCTACACCTTC
TRBJ1-1 | TRBV9 | NA | NA | CASSVSAGTEAFF | TGTGCCAGCAGCGTAAGCGCTGGGACTGAAGCTTTCTTT
TRBJ2-3 | TRBV11-2 | NA | NA | CASSLQIRGATDTQYF | TGTGCCAGCAGCTTACAGATCCGGGGGGCCACAGATACGCAGTATTTT
TRBJ2-5 | TRBV19 | NA | NA | CASSPSSWETQYF | TGTGCCAGTAGTCCTAGCAGTTGGGAGACCCAGTACTTC